These 29 T cell receptor beta chains originate from one sample sequenced in a study of T cell responses to AZD1222 COVID-19 vaccine. Profiled with immunoSEQ multiplex PCR; TCRdb holds only in-frame clones, not every one. In the table there are about 130,000 clones, about 92% of which are singletons. This specimen was peripheral blood, taken on day 0 of MenACWY control vaccination. The source is an adult in good health.

This chain joins TRBV7-2 and TRBJ2-1; 7 bases are shared with TRBD1. J was trimmed by 0 bases and V by 8 bases; bases with no gene match: 4. Germline CDR1 is SGHTA and CDR2 is FQGNSA. This CDR3 is built from 14 residues. The CDR3 reads CASGRQGSYNEQFF. CDR3 nucleotides: TGTGCCAGCGGAAGACAGGGCTCCTACAATGAGCAGTTCTTC.

The chain is built from TRBV5-8 and TRBJ2-5; a weak D match, TRBD2 (5 bases). In germline, CDR1 is SGHTS, CDR2 YDEGEE. V lost 4 bases and J 1 base, leaving 5 bases between the germline ends. The CDR3 has 12 residues. CDR3 DNA: TGTGCCAGCAGCGAGGGCCAAGAGACCCAGTACTTC. Its protein product is CASSEGQETQYF.

This clone was seen only once. Other DNA sequences in this specimen translate into the identical CDR3. This sequence joins TRBV6-1 and TRBJ2-7, with 12 bases that match TRBD1. Germline CDR1 is MNHNS and CDR2 is SASEGT. The J segment lost 4 bases and the V segment lost 3 bases, leaving 1 base of the junction unmatched. The CDR3 contains 14 residues. CDR3 in amino acids: CASSEGQGAYEQYF. The CDR3 region has the DNA TGTGCCAGCAGTGAGGGACAGGGGGCGTACGAGCAGTACTTC.

This chain connects TRBV7-3 to TRBJ2-3; D gene ambiguous. Trimming left V 0 bases short and J 6 bases short, with 7 bases between. The CDR3 runs 13 residues. Germline CDR1 and CDR2: SGHTA and FQGTGA. CDR3 DNA sequence: TGTGCCAGCAGCTTAACAATGGGTGATACGCAGTATTTT. Translated, it gives CASSLTMGDTQYF.

The chain couples TRBV20-1 to TRBJ2-5; 7 bases line up with TRBD2. The length of the CDR3 is 15 residues. CDR1 is DFQATT and CDR2 is SNEGSKA in the germline V gene (reference sequence). After removal of 6 bases from V and 0 bases from J, the junction contained 10 bases not matched to a gene. Written as DNA, the CDR3 is TGCAGTGCAAGTCACCCCGGGGGGTACCAAGAGACCCAGTACTTC. Residues: CSASHPGGYQETQYF.

With regard to this clone: One end of the junction is discordant with germline, which a read error may explain. The chain joins TRBV5-1 to TRBJ2-7; possibly TRBD2 for D (5 bases). Germline V lookup: CDR1 SGHRS, CDR2 YFSETQ. This CDR3 comprises 14 residues. This CDR3 is CASSLYSGVYEQYF. DNA for the CDR3: TGCGCCAGCAGCTTGTATTCCGGGGTCTACGAACAGTACTTC. Looking up the rest from reference TRBV5-1 and TRBJ2-7 gives the full variable domain: KAGVTQTPRYLIKTRGQQVTLSCSPISGHRSVSWYQQTPGQGLQFLFEYFSETQRNKGNFPGRFSGRQFSNSRSEMNVSTLELGDSALYLCASSLYSGVYEQYFGPGTRLTVT.

This chain links TRBV3-1 (or the pseudogene TRBV3-2) with TRBJ2-2; D gene uncertain. The CDR3 covers 12 residues. The V end was cut by 3 bases, the J end by 6 bases, with 5 bases between. Looked up from germline, CDR1 is LGHDT and CDR2 is YNNKEL (reference sequence). The CDR3 reads CASSHLAGELFF. Written as DNA, the CDR3 is TGTGCCAGCAGCCATTTAGCCGGGGAGCTGTTTTTT.

The CDR3 DNA follows: TGCAGTGCTAGTTCGACAGCCGAGGGGACCCAGTACTTC. Residues: CSASSTAEGTQYF. The rearrangement links TRBV20-1 to TRBJ2-5; D possibly uses TRBD1 or TRBD2 (5 bases each). The CDR3 runs 13 residues. Trimming stripped 3 bases from V and 7 bases from J, with 15 bases between. Germline lookup yields CDR1 DFQATT and CDR2 SNEGSKA (reference sequence).

This clone was observed once. The V call is TRBV7-9, the J call TRBJ1-1, with D perhaps matching TRBD1 (5 bases). Looked up from germline, CDR1 is SEHNR and CDR2 is FQNEAQ (reference sequence). The ends were cut back, 6 bases at V and 4 bases at J, with 15 bases in the middle. The CDR3 covers 14 residues. CDR3 sequence: CASSPRGGSTEAFF. CDR3 in DNA: TGTGCCAGCAGTCCAAGGGGCGGGAGCACTGAAGCTTTCTTT.

V is TRBV2 and J is TRBJ1-3; 11 positions agree with TRBD1. Germline V gene lookup returns CDR1 SNHLY and CDR2 FYNNEI. With 7 bases clipped from V and 3 bases from J, the junction kept 5 bases outside the gene matches. The CDR3 loop spans 15 amino acids. CDR3 region: CASTRTGGYGNTIYF. The CDR3, as DNA: TGTGCCAGCACCAGGACAGGGGGCTATGGAAACACCATATATTTT. Full variable domain (remainder filled in from reference TRBV2 and TRBJ1-3): EPEVTQTPSHQVTQMGQEVILRCVPISNHLYFYWYRQILGQKVEFLVSFYNNEISEKSEIFDDQFSVERPDGSNFTLKIRSTKLEDSAMYFCASTRTGGYGNTIYFGEGSWLTVV.

The V and J genes are TRBV2 and TRBJ1-2, with 10 bases lining up with TRBD1. The germline V gene encodes CDR1 SNHLY and CDR2 FYNNEI. The CDR3 loop spans 12 amino acids. The V gene end was trimmed by 8 bases and the J gene end by 7 bases; junction bases not matched to a gene: 4. CDR3 amino acids: CASAGQGFGYTF. CDR3 in DNA: TGTGCCAGCGCGGGACAGGGGTTTGGCTACACCTTC.

The rearrangement links TRBV18 to TRBJ2-3; the match to TRBD2 covers 12 bases. With V trimmed by 3 bases and J by 5 bases, 9 bases remained unmatched. This CDR3 spans 17 amino acids. Germline CDR1 reads KGHSH; CDR2 reads LQKENI. The CDR3 DNA reads as TGTGCCAGCTCACCGGGGCTAGCGGGGGGGCTCGAAGATACGCAGTATTTT. It specifies CASSPGLAGGLEDTQYF.

The J gene is TRBJ1-5, the V gene TRBV6-4; D is possibly TRBD1 (5 bases). V was clipped by 7 bases and J by 5 bases, with 18 bases between them. The length of the CDR3 is 15 residues. Germline V gene lookup returns CDR1 MRHNA and CDR2 SNTAGT. CDR3 region: CASTSGGGGYQPQHF. DNA for the CDR3: TGTGCCAGCACCTCCGGTGGGGGGGGTTATCAGCCCCAGCATTTT.

The V and J genes are TRBV7-9 and TRBJ1-1, with 8 bases identical to TRBD1. Germline V gene lookup returns CDR1 SEHNR and CDR2 FQNEAQ (reference sequence). The V and J ends lost 5 bases and 1 base, in that order; junction bases with no gene match: 6. This CDR3 is built from 15 residues. DNA for the CDR3: TGTGCCAGCAGCCCCCGACAGGGGCCGAACACTGAAGCTTTCTTT. Its translation is CASSPRQGPNTEAFF.

The rearrangement links TRBV4-1 to TRBJ2-7, with D unresolved. The germline V gene encodes CDR1 MGHRA and CDR2 YSYEKL. This CDR3 is built from 16 residues. V lost 0 bases and J 3 bases, leaving 15 bases between the germline ends. DNA for the CDR3: TGCGCCAGCAGCCAAGAGAGGAAAAACAGCCTCTACGAGCAGTACTTC. Protein product: CASSQERKNSLYEQYF.

This clone has only a few counts. The gene calls are TRBV27 and TRBJ2-1, with 7 bases aligning to TRBD1. Germline V gene data show CDR1 as MNHEY and CDR2 as SMNVEV (reference sequence). The junction had 7 bases not matched to a gene; V was cut back by 2 bases and J by 0 bases. The CDR3 extends over 17 amino acids. For the CDR3, the DNA is TGTGCCAGCAGTTTAGGGGGACAGTTGAGCTCCTACAATGAGCAGTTCTTC. The encoded protein is CASSLGGQLSSYNEQFF.

The chain uses TRBV28 and TRBJ1-5, with TRBD1 matching 9 bases. This CDR3 is 16 amino acids long. V shed 1 base and J 7 bases; nucleotides not matched to a gene: 8. Germline CDR1 is MDHEN and CDR2 is SYDVKM. CDR3: CASSLLETGGIQPQHF. The CDR3 DNA follows: TGTGCCAGCAGTTTATTAGAGACAGGGGGTATACAGCCCCAGCATTTT.

This clone was recorded once. The J gene is TRBJ1-6, the V gene TRBV27, with D tentatively TRBD1 (5 bases). The germline V gene has CDR1 MNHEY and CDR2 SMNVEV (reference sequence). The CDR3 totals 16 residues. The V end lost 4 bases, the J end lost 4 bases, and 14 bases lay between the germline ends. The CDR3 DNA is TGTGCCAGCAGTTCCCCCGGGGGGGGATATAATTCACCCCTCCACTTT. Translation gives CASSSPGGGYNSPLHF.

V usage is TRBV5-6 and J usage is TRBJ1-6; D might be TRBD1 (5 bases). The CDR3 consists of 12 residues. Germline assignment: CDR1 SGHDT and CDR2 YYEEEE. With 1 base removed from V and 11 bases from J, the gap between germline ends came to 7 bases. CDR3 in amino acids: CASSLLGPPLHF. CDR3 DNA sequence: TGTGCCAGCAGCTTGTTGGGGCCACCCCTCCACTTT.

The rearrangement joins TRBV29-1 to TRBJ2-1; no clear D gene. The CDR3 runs to 11 residues. The germline CDR1 and CDR2 sequences are SQVTM and ANQGSEA. V was trimmed by 2 bases and J by 4 bases, leaving 3 bases between them. The CDR3 spells CSVEQYNEQFF. CDR3 sequence (DNA): TGCAGCGTTGAACAGTACAATGAGCAGTTCTTC.

V gene TRBV6-5 combines with J gene TRBJ1-3; a weak D match, TRBD1 (6 bases). The CDR3 loop spans 15 amino acids. Germline V gives CDR1 MNHEY, CDR2 SVGAGI. With 4 bases removed from V and 0 bases from J, the gap between germline ends came to 10 bases. This CDR3 is CASSWTVPSGNTIYF. The CDR3 coding sequence is TGTGCCAGCAGTTGGACAGTCCCCTCTGGAAACACCATATATTTT.

The gene calls are TRBV5-1 and TRBJ1-1; D remains ambiguous. Germline lookup yields CDR1 SGHRS and CDR2 YFSETQ. CDR3 size: 15 residues. Trimming pared 4 bases from V and 2 bases from J, leaving 15 bases between. CDR3 in amino acids: CASSEGFTVNTEAFF. The DNA for the CDR3 is TGCGCCAGCAGCGAGGGATTTACGGTAAACACTGAAGCTTTCTTT.

The chain joins TRBV2 to TRBJ1-6; 7 bases agree with TRBD1. The CDR3 length is 14 residues. CDR1 is SNHLY and CDR2 is FYNNEI in the germline V gene. V gave up 4 bases and J gave up 8 bases; unmatched junction bases: 5. The CDR3 DNA follows: TGTGCCAGCAGTGGGCGACAGGGCGATTCACCCCTCCACTTT. Amino acids: CASSGRQGDSPLHF.

This rearrangement joins TRBV5-6 to TRBJ2-5, with 10 bases that match TRBD2. V lost 2 bases to trimming and J lost 4 bases; unmatched junction nucleotides: 5. The germline V gene has CDR1 SGHDT and CDR2 YYEEEE. The CDR3 consists of 15 residues. CDR3 sequence: CASSLGLAARETQYF. The CDR3 DNA follows: TGTGCCAGCAGCTTAGGACTAGCGGCCCGAGAGACCCAGTACTTC.

The CDR3 nucleotides are TGTGCCAGCAGTTACCCAAGCCGATCATCAAGATTAACTAGCACAGATACGCAGTATTTT. It specifies CASSYPSRSSRLTSTDTQYF. The chain has TRBV6-2 or TRBV6-3 and TRBJ2-3; unclear D gene. This CDR3 is 20 amino acids long. V lost 2 bases and J lost 0, with 24 bases in between. Germline V gene sequence: CDR1 MNHEY, CDR2 SVGEGT.

Regarding this clone: An end of the junction does not agree with germline; a read error may underlie this. The V and J genes are TRBV7-2 and TRBJ1-1, with a weak D call TRBD1 (6 bases). Germline V gives CDR1 SGHTA, CDR2 FQGNSA. There are 15 residues in the CDR3. The CDR3 coding sequence is TGTGTCAGCAGCCTCGGCCCGGGGGCGCGCACTGAAGCTTTCTTT. Amino acids: CVSSLGPGARTEAFF. The entire variable domain, with the rest obtained from reference TRBV7-2 and TRBJ1-1, is as follows: GAGVSQSPSNKVTEKGKDVELRCDPISGHTALYWYRQSLGQGLEFLIYFQGNSAPDKSGLPSDRFSAERTGGSVSTLTIQRTQQEDSAVYLCVSSLGPGARTEAFFGQGTRLTVV.

The J gene is TRBJ2-2, the V gene TRBV28, with 10 bases aligning to TRBD1. CDR1 and CDR2 (germline): MDHEN, SYDVKM. V trimming: 3 bases; J trimming: 1 base; junction bases outside the gene matches: 5. The CDR3 is 17 residues long. This CDR3 is CASSLDRGTLNTGELFF. DNA of the CDR3: TGTGCCAGCAGTTTGGACAGGGGGACTTTGAACACCGGGGAGCTGTTTTTT.

The chain is built from TRBV7-9 and TRBJ2-5; D gene unclear. CDR3 size: 15 residues. From germline, CDR1 is SEHNR and CDR2 FQNEAQ (reference sequence). V dropped 3 bases and J dropped 2 bases, with 13 bases sitting between them. The CDR3 nucleotides are TGTGCCAGCAGCTTCGTGTTGGCAGCGCAAGAGACCCAGTACTTC. This codes for CASSFVLAAQETQYF. Full variable domain (missing parts from reference TRBV7-9 and TRBJ2-5): DTGVSQNPRHKITKRGQNVTFRCDPISEHNRLYWYRQTLGQGPEFLTYFQNEAQLEKSRLLSDRFSAERPKGSFSTLEIQRTEQGDSAMYLCASSFVLAAQETQYFGPGTRLLVL.

J is TRBJ2-1 and V is TRBV4-1, with unresolved D. The CDR3 extends over 11 amino acids. V was cut by 3 bases and J by 3 bases, with 0 bases left in between. Looked up from germline, CDR1 is MGHRA and CDR2 is YSYEKL. DNA of the CDR3: TGCGCCAGCAGCCACTACAATGAGCAGTTCTTC. Amino acids: CASSHYNEQFF.